These 32 T cell receptor beta chains share one sample of origin, sequenced in a study of T cell responses to AZD1222 COVID-19 vaccine. The protocol was immunoSEQ multiplex PCR, while the TCRdb copy is restricted to in-frame clones and leaves out a portion. The table shows under 150,000 clones, with about 90% occurring only once. Specimen: peripheral blood, collected on day 0 of AZD1222 vaccination. These receptors all come from an adult in good health.

The chain has TRBV7-3 and TRBJ1-6, with a tentative D call TRBD1 (6 bases). Trimming shortened V by 3 bases and J by 7 bases, and 13 bases separated the two germline ends. This CDR3 spans 15 amino acids. CDR1 and CDR2 from the germline V gene are SGHTA and FQGTGA. The CDR3 loop is CASSLLGAYNSPLHF. For the CDR3, the DNA is TGTGCCAGCAGCTTGTTGGGGGCATACAATTCACCCCTCCACTTT.

Only a few counts were recorded for this clone. The rearrangement uses TRBV4-3 and TRBJ2-7, with unresolved D. The V end lost 0 bases, the J end lost 4 bases, and 7 bases lay between the germline ends. CDR1 and CDR2 (germline): LGHNA, YSLEER. The CDR3 extends over 13 amino acids. The CDR3 region has the DNA TGCGCCAGCAGCCAAGATCACCCGTACGAGCAGTACTTC. Translated, it gives CASSQDHPYEQYF.

This chain links TRBV9 with TRBJ1-1; no definite D call. The V gene lost 0 bases and the J gene lost 1 base, with 7 bases spanning the gap. The CDR3 has 14 residues. Germline V gene lookup returns CDR1 SGDLS and CDR2 YYNGEE. CDR3 region: CASSVDFGNTEAFF. The CDR3, as DNA: TGTGCCAGCAGCGTAGACTTTGGGAACACTGAAGCTTTCTTT.

V and J are TRBV2 and TRBJ2-5; a weak D match, TRBD1 (5 bases). The length of the CDR3 is 15 residues. V lost 7 bases and J lost 1, with 16 bases in between. Germline V gene lookup returns CDR1 SNHLY and CDR2 FYNNEI. CDR3 loop: CASNLFRGVQETQYF. CDR3 in DNA: TGTGCCAGCAATCTCTTTAGGGGTGTCCAAGAGACCCAGTACTTC.

This rearrangement joins TRBV5-1 to TRBJ2-5; TRBD1 matches 8 bases. V lost 4 bases, J lost 5 bases, and 4 bases stayed unmatched. The CDR3 covers 13 residues. From germline, CDR1 is SGHRS and CDR2 YFSETQ. CDR3 sequence (DNA): TGCGCCAGCAGCCGACAGGGGCTGGAGACCCAGTACTTC. It specifies CASSRQGLETQYF.

The chain recombines TRBV3-1 (or the pseudogene TRBV3-2) with TRBJ2-1, with 12 bases that match TRBD2. The CDR3 consists of 15 residues. V shed 3 bases and J 9 bases; nucleotides not matched to a gene: 6. CDR1 is LGHDT and CDR2 is YNNKEL in the germline V gene (reference sequence). CDR3 nucleotides: TGTGCCAGCAGCCAGCTAGCGGGGGGGCTGGTTGAGCAGTTCTTC. Translating it yields CASSQLAGGLVEQFF.

This chain joins TRBV10-3 and TRBJ1-2; TRBD1 matches at 9 bases. Germline CDR1 ENHRY, CDR2 SYGVKD. V was clipped by 6 bases and J by 2 bases; unmatched bases: 4. This CDR3 spans 14 amino acids. CDR3 bases: TGTGCCATCAGCGGGACAGGGTCCAACTATGGCTACACCTTC. It translates to CAISGTGSNYGYTF.

The chain carries TRBV15 and TRBJ1-5; a weak D match, TRBD1 (5 bases). Germline CDR1 LNHNV, CDR2 YYDKDF (reference sequence). With 5 bases removed from V and 3 bases from J, the gap between germline ends came to 11 bases. The CDR3 loop spans 14 amino acids. The CDR3 sequence is CATSGRQNNQPQHF. CDR3 DNA: TGTGCCACCAGCGGACGACAGAACAATCAGCCCCAGCATTTT.

This sequence joins TRBV7-9 and TRBJ1-1; the match to TRBD1 covers 7 bases. Germline V gene lookup returns CDR1 SEHNR and CDR2 FQNEAQ (reference sequence). Germline trimming cut 4 bases from V and 1 base from J; bases unmatched to any gene: 6. This CDR3 is built from 15 residues. The CDR3 nucleotides read TGTGCCAGCAGCTCTCCGACAGGGCAGAACACTGAAGCTTTCTTT. This encodes CASSSPTGQNTEAFF.

The V call is TRBV18, the J call TRBJ1-2, with 8 positions matching TRBD1. J gave up 8 bases and V 6 bases, and 14 bases lay outside the gene matches. The germline gives CDR1 KGHSH, CDR2 LQKENI. There are 15 residues in the CDR3. As DNA, the CDR3 is TGTGCCAGCTCGCCTGGGACAGGAGTTTTGGGAGGCTACACCTTC. Its protein product is CASSPGTGVLGGYTF.

V and J are TRBV6-5 and TRBJ2-7; 7 positions match TRBD1. J gave up 6 bases and V 4 bases, and 12 bases lay outside the gene matches. This CDR3 comprises 15 residues. Germline V lookup: CDR1 MNHEY, CDR2 SVGAGI. This CDR3 is CASSFTQGRGFEQYF. CDR3 coding DNA: TGTGCCAGCAGTTTTACCCAGGGCAGGGGGTTCGAGCAGTACTTC.

The chain recombines TRBV10-3 with TRBJ1-6; TRBD1 matches 12 bases. Germline V gene data show CDR1 as ENHRY and CDR2 as SYGVKD. The CDR3 runs 15 residues. The J segment lost 14 bases and the V segment lost 3 bases, leaving 8 bases of the junction unmatched. In nucleotides, the CDR3 is TGTGCCATCAGTGAACGTGGGACAGGGGGCGAGGCCCTCCACTTT. It translates to CAISERGTGGEALHF.

The CDR3 coding sequence is TGTGCCAGCAGGGGGACAGGGAGCTCCTACGAGCAGTACTTC. Its translation is CASRGTGSSYEQYF. This chain connects TRBV6-5 to TRBJ2-7; the match to TRBD1 covers 9 bases. In germline, CDR1 is MNHEY, CDR2 SVGAGI. The V and J ends lost 6 bases and 0 bases, in that order; junction bases with no gene match: 3. The CDR3 consists of 14 residues.

This chain connects TRBV25-1 to TRBJ2-7, with D tentatively TRBD1 (5 bases). Germline V gene sequence: CDR1 MGHDK, CDR2 SYGVNS. The V end lost 3 bases, the J end lost 2 bases, and 17 bases lay between the germline ends. This CDR3 has 16 residues. CDR3 DNA sequence: TGTGCCAGCAGTGATGAGTCGCAGGGTACACCCTACGAGCAGTACTTC. It encodes CASSDESQGTPYEQYF.

The chain combines TRBV25-1 with TRBJ2-3; D is undetermined. V dropped 4 bases and J dropped 3 bases, with 11 bases sitting between them. Germline-derived CDR1 and CDR2 are MGHDK and SYGVNS. The CDR3 has 14 residues. The CDR3: CASSATVTTDTQYF. CDR3 coding DNA: TGTGCCAGCAGTGCTACAGTTACGACAGATACGCAGTATTTT. Full variable domain (rest looked up from reference TRBV25-1 and TRBJ2-3): EADIYQTPRYLVIGTGKKITLECSQTMGHDKMYWYQQDPGMELHLIHYSYGVNSTEKGDLSSESTVSRIRTEHFPLTLESARPSHTSQYLCASSATVTTDTQYFGPGTRLTVL.

The J gene is TRBJ2-5, the V gene TRBV3-1 (or the pseudogene TRBV3-2); D is perhaps TRBD2 (6 bases). Germline values: CDR1 LGHDT, CDR2 YNNKEL (reference sequence). V lost 3 bases to trimming and J lost 5 bases, with 13 bases between them. CDR3 length equals 14 residues. The CDR3 DNA sequence: TGTGCCAGCAGCCAGCGGGGAGATAGGGAGACCCAGTACTTC. This codes for CASSQRGDRETQYF.

The chain joins TRBV4-3 to TRBJ2-3; D uncertain. The V end lost 1 base, the J end lost 4 bases, and 6 bases lay between the germline ends. CDR1 is LGHNA and CDR2 is YSLEER in the germline V gene. The CDR3 spans 13 residues. The CDR3 coding sequence is TGCGCCAGCAGCCAAGCGTGGGCAGATACGCAGTATTTT. Translation gives CASSQAWADTQYF.

CDR3 in DNA: TGCGCCAGCAGCTTGGGCCAGGCAAACACCATATATTTT. This gives the protein CASSLGQANTIYF. The chain employs TRBV5-1 and TRBJ1-3; no clear D. Germline loops: CDR1 SGHRS, CDR2 YFSETQ. Trimming stripped 0 bases from V and 6 bases from J, with 7 bases between. CDR3 size: 13 residues.

This chain joins TRBV6-5 and TRBJ2-3; the match to TRBD1 covers 8 bases. This CDR3 region has 15 residues. The trim removed 6 bases at V and 0 bases at J, leaving 5 bases unmatched. Germline V gene sequence: CDR1 MNHEY, CDR2 SVGAGI. This chain's CDR3 is CASRDRVGSTDTQYF. In DNA, the CDR3 is TGTGCCAGCAGGGACAGGGTGGGGAGCACAGATACGCAGTATTTT.

J is TRBJ1-2 and V is TRBV20-1, with TRBD1 identical over 9 bases. The junction had 2 bases not matched to a gene; V was cut back by 6 bases and J by 6 bases. CDR3 length equals 11 residues. Germline V gives CDR1 DFQATT, CDR2 SNEGSKA (reference sequence). The CDR3 reads CSADRGDGYTF. The CDR3, as DNA: TGCAGTGCGGACAGGGGAGATGGCTACACCTTC.

The chain has TRBV5-6 and TRBJ2-7; D is uncertain. The CDR3 length is 14 residues. Germline lookup yields CDR1 SGHDT and CDR2 YYEEEE. V was cut by 0 bases and J by 3 bases, with 10 bases left in between. The chain's CDR3 is CASSLAARFYEQYF. The CDR3 DNA reads TGTGCCAGCAGCTTGGCAGCGCGCTTCTACGAGCAGTACTTC.

This chain connects TRBV7-6 to TRBJ2-1, with 8 bases lining up with TRBD2. Germline CDR1 reads SGHVS; CDR2 reads FNYEAQ. The V gene end was trimmed by 5 bases and the J gene end by 6 bases; junction bases not matched to a gene: 3. The CDR3 is made up of 13 amino acids. CDR3 in amino acids: CASSPGGVNEQFF. The CDR3 DNA reads TGTGCCAGCAGCCCCGGGGGGGTCAATGAGCAGTTCTTC.

V usage is TRBV6-5 and J usage is TRBJ1-4; D unclear. CDR1 and CDR2 from the germline V gene are MNHEY and SVGAGI. The ends were cut back, 5 bases at V and 0 bases at J, with 10 bases in the middle. This CDR3 has 15 amino acids. The CDR3 region has the DNA TGTGCCAGCAGTCGGGGAGAAGCAACTAATGAAAAACTGTTTTTT. Protein product: CASSRGEATNEKLFF.

This sequence joins TRBV6-2 or TRBV6-3 and TRBJ2-5; D uncertain. Trimming took 0 bases from V and 3 from J, leaving 8 bases between them. Germline CDR1 is MNHEY and CDR2 is SVGEGT. The length of the CDR3 is 14 residues. CDR3: CASSYSMTEETQYF. Written as DNA, the CDR3 is TGTGCCAGCAGTTACTCTATGACCGAAGAGACCCAGTACTTC.

The chain is built from TRBV5-4 and TRBJ1-1; D not resolved. Trimming removed 4 bases from V and 1 base from J, with 14 bases in between. CDR3 length: 15 amino acids. Germline V CDR1 and CDR2: SGHNT, YYREEE (reference sequence). The CDR3 is CASSLGSFGNTEAFF. The CDR3 coding sequence is TGTGCCAGCAGCCTAGGCTCCTTCGGGAACACTGAAGCTTTCTTT.

The V call is TRBV6-5, the J call TRBJ2-5; weak D call: TRBD1 (5 bases). The CDR3 contains 14 residues. The V and J ends lost 6 bases and 9 bases respectively, with 20 bases between them. Looked up from germline, CDR1 is MNHEY and CDR2 is SVGAGI. Here the CDR3 reads CASRHTYGEGAQYF. CDR3 DNA: TGTGCCAGCAGACACACCTACGGAGAAGGGGCCCAGTACTTC.

The gene calls are TRBV28 and TRBJ2-3, with D perhaps being TRBD1 or TRBD2 (5 bases each). The germline gives CDR1 MDHEN, CDR2 SYDVKM. CDR3 length: 15 residues. V shed 3 bases and J shed 2 bases, with 12 bases lying between them. The CDR3 loop reads CASSFSGPITDTQYF. CDR3 sequence (DNA): TGTGCCAGCAGTTTCTCGGGACCAATCACAGATACGCAGTATTTT. The full variable domain, rest sourced from reference TRBV28 and TRBJ2-3, is DVKVTQSSRYLVKRTGEKVFLECVQDMDHENMFWYRQDPGLGLRLIYFSYDVKMKEKGDIPEGYSVSREKKERFSLILESASTNQTSMYLCASSFSGPITDTQYFGPGTRLTVL.

The rearrangement joins TRBV27 to TRBJ1-6; possibly TRBD1 for D (5 bases). This CDR3 spans 14 amino acids. Germline CDR1 and CDR2: MNHEY and SMNVEV (reference sequence). Trimming took off 6 bases at V and 9 bases at J, with 15 bases between the two ends. The CDR3, as DNA: TGTGCCAGCAGCCTAACAGGCCACGGTTCACCCCTCCACTTT. This gives the protein CASSLTGHGSPLHF.

J is TRBJ2-1 and V is TRBV19, with D maybe TRBD2 (5 bases). This CDR3 has 15 residues. V was pared by 4 bases and J by 6 bases, with 16 bases between. The germline V gene encodes CDR1 LNHDA and CDR2 SQIVND (reference sequence). The CDR3 loop is CASSNKRGMGNEQFF. CDR3 coding DNA: TGTGCCAGTAGTAACAAACGAGGGATGGGCAATGAGCAGTTCTTC.

The chain joins TRBV20-1 to TRBJ1-1; D might be TRBD1 (5 bases). The CDR3 has 11 amino acids. The V end was cut by 6 bases, the J end by 7 bases, with 12 bases between. Germline values: CDR1 DFQATT, CDR2 SNEGSKA (reference sequence). CDR3 DNA sequence: TGCAGTGCCCGCGGGGCGGGTGAAGCTTTCTTT. Encoded protein: CSARGAGEAFF.

Turning to this clone: One end of the junction is discordant with germline, which a read error may explain. V gene TRBV7-9 combines with J gene TRBJ2-1, with 11 bases aligning to TRBD2. Germline V lookup: CDR1 SEHNR, CDR2 FQNEAQ (reference sequence). CDR3 length: 14 residues. The CDR3 nucleotides are TGTGTCAGCAGCTTAACTAGCGGGGGCAATGAGCAGTTCTTC. It encodes CVSSLTSGGNEQFF.

V and J are TRBV6-5 and TRBJ1-6, with D perhaps TRBD1 (5 bases). Germline CDR1 is MNHEY and CDR2 is SVGAGI. Trimming left V 8 bases short and J 10 bases short, with 18 bases between. The CDR3 runs 14 residues. The DNA of the CDR3 is TGTGCCAGCCGAGAATTGCAGGGCCGATCACCCCTCCACTTT. Translated: CASRELQGRSPLHF.